The next 9 T cell receptor beta chains were all read from a single sample in a study of post-analysis software for immune sequencing data. General study results and limits: TRBV5-6, TRBV5-1 and TRBV20-1 belonged to a set of roughly five TRBV segments that were more frequent in patients than controls.

Unique molecular identifiers were carried by the TCR beta cDNA libraries. TCRdb analysed the PCR reads with MiXCR anew, one entry per CDR3 protein. Of around 710,000 distinct CDR3 sequences listed, about 45% were seen once; the top ten hold approximately 4.4%. These receptors are not linked to any known antigen. Input material: blood. Every receptor here comes from a girl aged 10-17 years with multiple sclerosis.

The rearrangement links TRBV5-6 to TRBJ1-1; 11 bases align to TRBD1. CDR3 length: 17 amino acids. V lost 3 bases to trimming and J lost 11 bases; unmatched junction nucleotides: 18. The V gene's germline CDR1 is SGHDT and CDR2 YYEEEE. The DNA of the CDR3 is TGTGCCAGCAGCTCTCCTCAGATCAGCCGGGACAGGGGGTACGCTTTCTTT. Protein sequence: CASSSPQISRDRGYAFF.

V is TRBV12-3 or TRBV12-4 and J is TRBJ2-2; weak D call: TRBD2 (5 bases). The CDR3 runs 16 residues. Trimming took off 1 base at V and 0 bases at J, with 9 bases between the two ends. CDR3 in amino acids: CASSLVPGANTGELFF. As DNA, the CDR3 is TGTGCCAGCAGTTTAGTGCCCGGGGCGAACACCGGGGAGCTGTTTTTT.

This clonotype appeared a few times. In DNA, the CDR3 is TGTGCCAGCAGCTCCGTCGGAACTACGAACTACGAGCAGTACTTC. This encodes CASSSVGTTNYEQYF. The chain combines TRBV13 with TRBJ2-7; D is undetermined. Germline V lookup: CDR1 PRHDT, CDR2 FYEKMQ (reference sequence). Trimming shortened V by 4 bases and J by 3 bases, and 16 bases separated the two germline ends. The CDR3 is made up of 15 amino acids.

The rearrangement links TRBV6-1 to TRBJ2-7; no clear D gene. The CDR3 loop spans 14 amino acids. V lost 7 bases, J lost 3 bases, and 16 bases lay in between. Germline loops: CDR1 MNHNS, CDR2 SASEGT. DNA of the CDR3: TGTGCCAGCACCGACCCCGTGGGTTTCTACGAGCAGTACTTC. Protein sequence: CASTDPVGFYEQYF.

This clonotype was detected only once. This chain links TRBV5-1 with TRBJ2-6; TRBD1 matches 11 bases. The V segment lost 4 bases and the J segment 0 bases; nucleotides outside the gene matches: 6. Germline assignment: CDR1 SGHRS and CDR2 YFSETQ. The CDR3 contains 18 residues. The DNA for the CDR3 is TGCGCCAGCAGCGACGGGACAGGGGGAACCTCTGGGGCCAACGTCCTGACTTTC. It encodes CASSDGTGGTSGANVLTF.

The rearrangement uses TRBV6-1 and TRBJ2-4; no reliable D call. Germline V gene sequence: CDR1 MNHNS, CDR2 SASEGT. CDR3 length equals 14 residues. With 3 bases removed from V and 13 bases from J, the gap between germline ends came to 19 bases. The CDR3 sequence: CASSELGRVPAQYF. CDR3 DNA sequence: TGTGCCAGCAGTGAGCTTGGACGGGTACCCGCGCAGTACTTC.

The chain couples TRBV7-9 to TRBJ1-4; D gene ambiguous. Deletions cut 2 bases from V and 8 bases from J, with 18 bases between. Looked up from germline, CDR1 is SEHNR and CDR2 is FQNEAQ (reference sequence). CDR3 length: 16 residues. The CDR3 reads CASSLKIGRGVEKLFF. The CDR3 nucleotides are TGTGCCAGCAGCTTAAAAATCGGACGGGGTGTCGAAAAACTGTTTTTT.

The chain recombines TRBV6-1 with TRBJ1-1; D perhaps matches TRBD1 (6 bases). The CDR3 is 18 amino acids. Trimming cost V 3 bases and J 0 bases, with 20 bases left between them. Germline assignment: CDR1 MNHNS and CDR2 SASEGT. CDR3 nucleotides: TGTGCCAGCAGTGACTTGTGGTCGGGGGCCCGCCTGAACACTGAAGCTTTCTTT. Residues: CASSDLWSGARLNTEAFF.

The chain is built from TRBV7-9 and TRBJ2-3, with 7 bases lining up with TRBD1. The CDR3 has 16 amino acids. Germline CDR1 reads SEHNR; CDR2 reads FQNEAQ (reference sequence). With 5 bases clipped from V and 6 bases from J, the junction kept 14 bases outside the gene matches. The CDR3 DNA sequence: TGTGCCAGCAGCCAGAGACGACAGGGCCGCCAGGATACGCAGTATTTT. Translation gives CASSQRRQGRQDTQYF.